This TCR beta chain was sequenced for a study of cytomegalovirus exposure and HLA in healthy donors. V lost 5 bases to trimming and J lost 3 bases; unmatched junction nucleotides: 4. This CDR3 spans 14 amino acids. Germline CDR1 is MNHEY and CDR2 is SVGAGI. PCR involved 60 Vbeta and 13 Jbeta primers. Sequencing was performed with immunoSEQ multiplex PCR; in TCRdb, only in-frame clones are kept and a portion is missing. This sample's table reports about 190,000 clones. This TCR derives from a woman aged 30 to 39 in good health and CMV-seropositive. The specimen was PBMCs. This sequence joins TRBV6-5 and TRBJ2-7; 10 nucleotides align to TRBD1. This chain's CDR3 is CASSPRTGGYEQYF. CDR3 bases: TGTGCCAGCAGTCCCCGGACAGGGGGCTACGAGCAGTACTTC.